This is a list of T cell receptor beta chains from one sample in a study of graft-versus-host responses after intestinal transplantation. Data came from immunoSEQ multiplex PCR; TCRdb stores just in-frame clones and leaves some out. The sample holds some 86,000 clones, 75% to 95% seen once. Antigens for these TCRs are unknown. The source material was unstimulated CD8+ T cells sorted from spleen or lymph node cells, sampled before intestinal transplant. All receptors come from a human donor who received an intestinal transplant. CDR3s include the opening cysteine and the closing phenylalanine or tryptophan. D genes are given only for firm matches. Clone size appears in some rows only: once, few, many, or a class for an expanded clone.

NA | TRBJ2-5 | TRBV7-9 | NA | CASSLGFGNQETQYF | TGTGCCAGCAGCTTAGGGTTCGGGAACCAAGAGACCCAGTACTTC
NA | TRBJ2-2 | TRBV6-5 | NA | CASSYSHSDTGELFF | TGTGCCAGCAGTTACTCCCACAGCGACACCGGGGAGCTGTTTTTT
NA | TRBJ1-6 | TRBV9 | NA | CASSKGYSYNSPLHF | TGTGCCAGCAGCAAAGGGTATTCCTATAATTCACCCCTCCACTTT
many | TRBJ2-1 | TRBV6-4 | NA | CASSEGQDVNEQFF | TGTGCCAGCAGCGAGGGTCAAGACGTCAATGAGCAGTTCTTC
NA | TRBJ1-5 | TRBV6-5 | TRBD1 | CASSWDRYQPQHF | TGTGCCAGCAGTTGGGACAGGTATCAGCCCCAGCATTTT
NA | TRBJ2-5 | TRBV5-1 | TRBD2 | CASSFYLAGGRKTQYF | TGCGCCAGCAGCTTTTACTTAGCGGGAGGGAGAAAGACCCAGTACTTC
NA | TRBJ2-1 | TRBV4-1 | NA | CASSQVATGGNNEQFF | TGCGCCAGCAGCCAAGTGGCTACCGGGGGCAACAATGAGCAGTTCTTC
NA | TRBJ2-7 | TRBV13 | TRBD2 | CASSTGTSGGQAYEQYF | TGTGCCAGCAGTACCGGGACTAGCGGGGGCCAAGCCTACGAGCAGTACTTC
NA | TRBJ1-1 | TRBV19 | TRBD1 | CASSTRQGANTEAFF | TGTGCCAGTAGTACCCGACAGGGGGCGAACACTGAAGCTTTCTTT
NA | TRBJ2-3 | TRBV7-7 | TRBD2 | CASSRLAGSTDTQYF | TGTGCCAGCAGCAGACTAGCGGGTAGCACAGATACGCAGTATTTT
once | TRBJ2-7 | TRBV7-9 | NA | CASAKSAYEQYF | TGTGCCAGCGCCAAATCGGCCTACGAGCAGTACTTC
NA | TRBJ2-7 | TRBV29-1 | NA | CSVEGLDGRSYEQYF | TGCAGCGTTGAAGGATTAGACGGCCGATCCTACGAGCAGTACTTC
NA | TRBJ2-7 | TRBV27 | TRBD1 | CASSWAGGLIYEQYF | TGTGCCAGCAGTTGGGCAGGGGGCCTCATCTACGAGCAGTACTTC
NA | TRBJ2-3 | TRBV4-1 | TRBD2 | CASSNLAGAGDTQYF | TGCGCCAGCAGTAATCTAGCGGGAGCGGGAGATACGCAGTATTTT
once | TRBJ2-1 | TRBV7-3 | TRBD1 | CASRLGQGYEQFF | TGTGCCAGCAGATTGGGACAGGGCTATGAGCAGTTCTTC
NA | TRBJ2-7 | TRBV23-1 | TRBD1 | CASSHPPGQENYEQYF | TGCGCCAGCAGTCATCCACCAGGACAGGAAAACTACGAGCAGTACTTC
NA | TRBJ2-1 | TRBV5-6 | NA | CASSFEGDNEQFF | TGTGCCAGCAGCTTTGAGGGGGACAATGAGCAGTTCTTC
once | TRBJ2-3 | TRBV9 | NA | CASSVGRADTQYF | TGTGCCAGCAGCGTAGGGAGGGCAGATACGCAGTATTTT
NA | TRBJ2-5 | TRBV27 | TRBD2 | CASSSLAGGEETQYF | TGTGCCAGCAGTTCCCTCGCCGGGGGGGAGGAGACCCAGTACTTC
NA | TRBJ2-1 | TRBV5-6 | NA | CASSLMRSVGNEQFF | TGTGCCAGCAGCTTGATGCGTTCCGTGGGCAATGAGCAGTTCTTC
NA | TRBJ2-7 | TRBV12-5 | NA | CASGLGANGVYEQYF | TGTGCTAGTGGTTTGGGTGCCAACGGGGTCTACGAGCAGTACTTC
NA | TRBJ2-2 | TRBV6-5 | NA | CASAPTGPDTGELFF | TGTGCCAGCGCCCCCACAGGGCCGGACACCGGGGAGCTGTTTTTT
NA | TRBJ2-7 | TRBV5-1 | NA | CASSLPHSYEQYF | TGCGCCAGCAGCTTACCCCACTCCTACGAGCAGTACTTC
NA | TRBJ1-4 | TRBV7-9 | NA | CASSLGGIEKLFF | TGTGCCAGCAGCCTAGGTGGGATTGAAAAACTGTTTTTT
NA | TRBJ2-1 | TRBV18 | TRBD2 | CASSQLADDNEQFF | TGTGCCAGCTCACAACTAGCGGACGACAATGAGCAGTTCTTC
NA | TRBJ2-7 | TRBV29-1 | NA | CSVEGQGPDPYEQYF | TGCAGCGTTGAGGGGCAGGGGCCCGACCCCTACGAGCAGTACTTC
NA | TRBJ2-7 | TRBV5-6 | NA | CASSLTGFEQYF | TGTGCCAGCAGTCTGACGGGGTTCGAGCAGTACTTC